The 3 T cell receptor beta chains below were found in one sample sequenced in a study of spatial heterogeneity in lung cancer. Time point given: sample taken at primary tumor resection. Their antigens remain unidentified. Findings of the study overall: In tumors, expanded intratumoral alpha and beta TCR counts tracked mutation counts.

MiXCR was run by TCRdb on the 5' RACE reads, yielding one entry per CDR3 protein. The data show around 100,000 distinct CDR3 sequences, 4% to 4.5% seen once. The input for sequencing was lung tumor tissue, taken at surgery. All receptors derive from a male donor with early-stage non-small cell lung cancer.

This clonotype was seen many times. The chain joins TRBV20-1 to TRBJ2-1; 10 nucleotides agree with TRBD2. V lost 6 bases and J lost 12; bases outside the gene matches: 14. Germline loops: CDR1 DFQATT, CDR2 SNEGSKA (reference sequence). The length of the CDR3 is 14 residues. CDR3 bases: TGCAGTGCGCAAGCGGGAGGGGCACCGCGGGGGCAGTTCTTC. It yields the protein CSAQAGGAPRGQFF.

In this sample, this clonotype turned up a few times. The J gene is TRBJ2-7, the V gene TRBV6-1; D not certain. V was cut by 8 bases and J by 0 bases, with 17 bases left in between. The CDR3 spans 15 residues. Germline V lookup: CDR1 MNHNS, CDR2 SASEGT. CDR3 residues: CASAVRTGPSYEQYF. The DNA of the CDR3 is TGTGCCAGCGCCGTACGGACCGGACCCTCCTACGAGCAGTACTTC.

This clonotype came up a few times. The chain has TRBV27 and TRBJ1-5; D is uncertain. V gave up 3 bases and J gave up 6 bases, with 9 bases separating them. The CDR3 spans 13 residues. The V gene's germline CDR1 is MNHEY and CDR2 SMNVEV (reference sequence). The CDR3 DNA reads as TGTGCCAGCAGTTTGGGCAGGTCTCAGCCCCAGCATTTT. Amino acid sequence: CASSLGRSQPQHF.